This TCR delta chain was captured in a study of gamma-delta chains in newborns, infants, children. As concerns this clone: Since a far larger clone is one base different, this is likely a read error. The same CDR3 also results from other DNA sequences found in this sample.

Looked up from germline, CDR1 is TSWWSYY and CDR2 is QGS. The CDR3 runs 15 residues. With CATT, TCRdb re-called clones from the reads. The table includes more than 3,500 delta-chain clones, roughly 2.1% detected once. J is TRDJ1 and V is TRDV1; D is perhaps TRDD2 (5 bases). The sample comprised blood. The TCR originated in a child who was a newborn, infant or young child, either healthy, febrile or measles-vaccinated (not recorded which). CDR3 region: CALIPYLSYTDKLIF. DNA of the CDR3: TGTGCTCTGATTCCCTACCTCTCTTACACCGATAAACTCATCTTC.